The table lists the clone carrying this T cell receptor (beta chain) with a few counts. This entry comes from a study of blood T cell repertoires in COVID-19. Repertoires were generated with immunoSEQ multiplex PCR, while TCRdb's copy carries only in-frame clones and drops some. The sample includes 45,000 to 50,000 clones, about 90% of them seen just once. V dropped 5 bases and J dropped 9 bases, with 20 bases sitting between them. The germline V gene encodes CDR1 SGHVS and CDR2 FQNEAQ. CDR3 length: 16 residues. This chain joins TRBV7-8 and TRBJ1-6, with a tentative D call TRBD1 (6 bases). The material sequenced was peripheral blood. This TCR was sampled from a human donor in a cohort sampled during active COVID-19. CDR3 in amino acids: CASSPPRRGGSSPLHF. Written as DNA, the CDR3 is TGTGCCAGCAGCCCCCCCCGTAGAGGGGGATCTTCACCCCTCCACTTT.